Given below is one TCR beta chain in context. Its antigen has not been determined. The input lacks base qualities; no much larger clone sits a single base away. To demonstrate the VDJtools post-analysis software, the study profiled TCR beta repertoires from the peripheral blood of about 13 young patients with multiple sclerosis. Multiple sclerosis patients were children and adolescents aged about 6 to 17 years. The entry originates in a study of post-analysis software for immune sequencing data (dated by TCRdb to about 2015). Context from the whole study: Recorded disease courses included relapsing-remitting, secondary progressive and progressive-relapsing multiple sclerosis, with some patients lacking subtype annotation. The patient repertoires were set against about eleven previously published healthy control repertoires from donors whose ages ranged from about 6 to 27 years. A subset of samples was prepared in parallel using single-end sample barcoding, then pooled and co-amplified after Illumina adapter ligation. Overall study outcomes, separate from this receptor: The control group was slightly older than the multiple sclerosis patient group. Direct clustering with F measure revealed strong co-clustering of samples prepared in the same batch, which led to a batch-effect correction. Significantly higher frequencies in patients than in controls were found for five or six TRBV segments, including TRBV5-6, TRBV5-1 and TRBV20-1. Significantly lower normalized Chao1 diversity was found in multiple sclerosis patients than in controls, suggesting substantial peripheral T-cell clonal expansion.

The library was made by PCR. Sequencing used an Illumina HiSeq 2500. Unique molecular identifiers were incorporated into TCR beta cDNA libraries to reduce PCR and sequencing biases. Per 1 to 10 million input T cells, 500,000 or so cDNA molecules were obtained, such that each molecule approximated one T cell. The patient libraries were prepared and sequenced using the same protocol as the earlier healthy control dataset. Samples belonging to the same batch were prepared together, multiplexed and sequenced on a shared HiSeq lane. The source study handled its data this way. Raw barcoded reads were processed with MIGEC, and single-read molecular identifier groups were discarded before consensus assembly and CDR3 extraction. Clonotype tables were post-analysed with VDJtools, normalizing diversity by down-sampling all datasets to the smallest sample size. In repertoire overlap clustering, CDR3 amino acid sequences, but not nucleotide sequences, were matched to correct batch-related cross-sample contamination. TCRdb passed the public sequencing reads through fastp at Q25 and MiXCR, retaining productive beta sequences. Every CDR3 protein is listed once, alongside the most common genes and DNA of its rows. The V and J calls follow TCRdb's processing rather than the paper's. The sample contains around 710,000 distinct CDR3 sequences, about 45% of them found a single time. In total, the top ten clones hold approximately 4.4% of the sample.

V loses 0 bases at its end and J loses 1 base; junction bases beyond the gene matches: 7. From cysteine to phenylalanine, the CDR3 is 16 amino acids long. The read is trimmed to its CDR3 DNA, 48 bases read in frame from base 1. The germline V gene (reference sequence) yields DFQATT for CDR1 and SNEGSKA for CDR2. The sequence links TRBV20-1 to TRBJ2-7, with 9 bases matching TRBD2. The TCR was taken from a girl between 10 and 17 years old with multiple sclerosis. The material sequenced was blood. The encoded CDR3 is CSARDTWLAGSYEQYF. The nucleotide sequence reads as follows: TGCAGTGCTAGAGATACCTGGCTAGCGGGATCCTACGAGCAGTACTTC.